The 24 T cell receptor beta chains below were found in one sample sequenced in a study of cytomegalovirus exposure and HLA in healthy donors. The PCR contained 60 Vbeta and 13 Jbeta primers. The assay was immunoSEQ multiplex PCR, and TCRdb's table has in-frame clones only and misses some. The repertoire holds about 59,000 clones, with about 83% as singletons. The sequencing sample was made of PBMCs. These receptors were taken from a human donor in good health.

The rearrangement uses TRBV7-2 and TRBJ1-1, with TRBD1 as a possible D gene (5 bases). The CDR3 covers 14 residues. The germline V and J ends were trimmed by 3 bases and 5 bases, with 13 bases remaining between them. Germline lookup yields CDR1 SGHTA and CDR2 FQGNSA. CDR3: CASSFLSTETEAFF. In nucleotides, the CDR3 is TGTGCCAGCAGCTTCTTGTCGACAGAGACTGAAGCTTTCTTT.

This sequence joins TRBV4-2 and TRBJ2-7; 7 nucleotides agree with TRBD2. The CDR3 spans 16 residues. The ends lost 4 bases at V and 2 bases at J; junction bases unmatched: 11. Germline V gives CDR1 LGHNA, CDR2 YNFKEQ. CDR3 coding DNA: TGTGCCAGCAGCCTCACTGCCGCGGGAGCTGCCTACGAGCAGTACTTC. It yields the protein CASSLTAAGAAYEQYF.

This clone was seen a handful of times. This sequence joins TRBV11-2 and TRBJ2-4; unclear D gene. CDR1 and CDR2 (germline): SGHAT, FQNNGV. V dropped 1 base and J dropped 0 bases, with 4 bases sitting between them. CDR3 size: 14 residues. CDR3 bases: TGTGCCAGCAGCTTAGTCCTAGCCAAAAACATTCAGTACTTC. It codes for CASSLVLAKNIQYF.

V and J are TRBV20-1 and TRBJ2-1; D possibly corresponds to TRBD1 (6 bases). Germline V gene sequence: CDR1 DFQATT, CDR2 SNEGSKA (reference sequence). The CDR3 is made up of 11 amino acids. The ends were cut back, 4 bases at V and 10 bases at J, with 11 bases in the middle. DNA for the CDR3: TGCAGTGCTACGACCGGGACAGAGCAGTTCTTC. Translating gives CSATTGTEQFF.

The chain links TRBV15 to TRBJ1-3; possible D gene TRBD1, 6 bases. Trimming removed 3 bases at V and 0 bases at J, with 6 bases between. CDR1 and CDR2 from the germline V gene are LNHNV and YYDKDF (reference sequence). The CDR3 spans 14 residues. DNA of the CDR3: TGTGCCACCAGCAGGGACAGCTCTGGAAACACCATATATTTT. It encodes CATSRDSSGNTIYF.

The chain couples TRBV6-1 to TRBJ2-7, with 8 bases matching TRBD1. The CDR3 extends over 14 amino acids. Germline loops: CDR1 MNHNS, CDR2 SASEGT. Losses at the gene ends were 6 bases for V and 4 bases for J; bases not matched to a gene: 8. CDR3 loop: CASRYQDRVYEQYF. CDR3 nucleotide sequence: TGTGCCAGCAGGTATCAGGACAGGGTGTACGAGCAGTACTTC.

V is TRBV28 and J is TRBJ2-1, with a tentative D call TRBD2 (5 bases). Between the trimmed V and J ends, which lost 7 bases and 7 bases, there was a span of 17 bases. The germline V gene encodes CDR1 MDHEN and CDR2 SYDVKM. The CDR3 contains 14 residues. CDR3 loop: CASKEMGSLNEQFF. DNA of the CDR3: TGTGCCAGCAAAGAGATGGGGAGTCTGAATGAGCAGTTCTTC.

V gene TRBV7-8 combines with J gene TRBJ1-5; no definite D call. CDR3 length: 16 residues. Germline assignment: CDR1 SGHVS and CDR2 FQNEAQ. The V end was cut by 0 bases, the J end by 0 bases, with 9 bases between. The CDR3 is CASSLAVEYSNQPQHF. CDR3 nucleotides: TGTGCCAGCAGCTTAGCCGTTGAGTATAGCAATCAGCCCCAGCATTTT.

The table lists this clone with a few counts. This chain connects TRBV7-9 to TRBJ2-7; D is possibly TRBD2 (7 bases). V was cut by 5 bases and J by 5 bases, with 19 bases left in between. CDR1 SEHNR and CDR2 FQNEAQ come from the germline V gene (reference sequence). The CDR3 is 15 amino acids. CDR3 region: CASSDRGAGWDEQYF. CDR3 nucleotide sequence: TGTGCCAGCAGCGACCGGGGGGCCGGGTGGGACGAGCAGTACTTC.

J is TRBJ2-5 and V is TRBV7-2, with 10 positions matching TRBD2. Germline loops: CDR1 SGHTA, CDR2 FQGNSA. This CDR3 region has 16 residues. Unmatched junction bases numbered 7, after V lost 1 base and J lost 5 bases. CDR3 nucleotides: TGTGCCAGCAGCTTAGAAACAGCGGGGGGGCGTGAGACCCAGTACTTC. Protein sequence: CASSLETAGGRETQYF.

This chain uses TRBV19 with TRBJ1-6; D call uncertain. Germline V CDR1 and CDR2: LNHDA, SQIVND (reference sequence). CDR3 length: 15 residues. Trimming removed 5 bases at V and 0 bases at J, with 8 bases between. CDR3 residues: CASSAGSSYNSPLHF. CDR3 bases: TGTGCCAGTAGTGCGGGGAGCTCCTATAATTCACCCCTCCACTTT.

This clone was picked up one time. This rearrangement joins TRBV18 to TRBJ1-4, with D perhaps TRBD1 (5 bases). Trimming left V 8 bases short and J 7 bases short, with 17 bases between. CDR1 KGHSH and CDR2 LQKENI come from the germline V gene. The CDR3 is 14 residues long. The CDR3 is CASASGTRFEKLFF. CDR3 in DNA: TGTGCCAGCGCAAGCGGGACGAGGTTTGAAAAACTGTTTTTT. The variable domain in full, with the rest retrieved from reference TRBV18 and TRBJ1-4, is NAGVMQNPRHLVRRRGQEARLRCSPMKGHSHVYWYRQLPEEGLKFMVYLQKENIIDESGMPKERFSAEFPKEGPSILRIQQVVRGDSAAYFCASASGTRFEKLFFGSGTQLSVL.

The chain recombines TRBV28 with TRBJ2-7; TRBD1 is a possible D gene (6 bases). Trimming took 5 bases from V and 2 from J, leaving 10 bases between them. The CDR3 sequence is 13 residues long. Looked up from germline, CDR1 is MDHEN and CDR2 is SYDVKM. CDR3 sequence: CASSRTGPYEQYF. CDR3 nucleotides: TGTGCCAGCAGTCGCACAGGGCCCTACGAGCAGTACTTC.

V is TRBV5-4 and J is TRBJ2-2; TRBD1 agrees at 7 bases. Losses at the gene ends were 4 bases for V and 4 bases for J; bases not matched to a gene: 10. Germline V gene sequence: CDR1 SGHNT, CDR2 YYREEE (reference sequence). This CDR3 region has 16 residues. The CDR3 sequence is CASSDGQVRRTGELFF. The CDR3 DNA sequence: TGTGCCAGCAGCGACGGACAGGTTCGACGCACCGGGGAGCTGTTTTTT.

This chain joins TRBV27 and TRBJ2-7; 7 positions match TRBD2. The CDR3 is 16 amino acids. The germline V gene has CDR1 MNHEY and CDR2 SMNVEV (reference sequence). With V trimmed by 2 bases and J by 0 bases, 7 bases remained unmatched. The CDR3 nucleotides read TGTGCCAGCAGTTTAAAGCTGGGGGGGTTCTCCTACGAGCAGTACTTC. It translates to CASSLKLGGFSYEQYF.

J is TRBJ1-1 and V is TRBV7-2; 7 bases map to TRBD1. CDR3 length equals 13 residues. After removal of 3 bases from V and 8 bases from J, the junction contained 6 bases not matched to a gene. Germline V CDR1 and CDR2: SGHTA, FQGNSA. In nucleotides, the CDR3 is TGTGCCAGCAGCTTCGGGAGGGGGCAGGAAGCTTTCTTT. This translates into CASSFGRGQEAFF.

This chain links TRBV7-2 with TRBJ2-1, with D possibly being TRBD2 (6 bases). V lost 5 bases and J lost 5, with 22 bases in between. The CDR3 totals 17 residues. Germline V gives CDR1 SGHTA, CDR2 FQGNSA. CDR3 sequence reads: CASSTIGDWIPNNEQFF. The CDR3 bases are TGTGCCAGCAGCACCATTGGGGACTGGATACCAAACAATGAGCAGTTCTTC.

CDR3 region: CASSTGLARYNEQFF. The CDR3 region has the DNA TGTGCCAGCAGCACGGGACTAGCTCGATATAATGAGCAGTTCTTC. V usage is TRBV6-5 and J usage is TRBJ2-1; TRBD2 agrees at 9 bases. The CDR3 runs to 15 residues. In germline, CDR1 is MNHEY, CDR2 SVGAGI. The V segment lost 6 bases and the J segment 7 bases; nucleotides outside the gene matches: 10.

The chain links TRBV10-3 to TRBJ1-1, with D possibly matching TRBD1 (6 bases). This CDR3 spans 15 amino acids. Germline V gene data show CDR1 as ENHRY and CDR2 as SYGVKD. V shed 2 bases and J shed 1 base, with 11 bases lying between them. CDR3 region: CAISEIKTGNTEAFF. The CDR3 region has the DNA TGTGCCATCAGTGAGATAAAGACAGGGAACACTGAAGCTTTCTTT.

This clone was observed once. The rearrangement links TRBV5-1 to TRBJ2-7, with 7 bases matching TRBD2. Germline CDR1 reads SGHRS; CDR2 reads YFSETQ. V was clipped by 3 bases and J by 1 base; unmatched bases: 1. This CDR3 contains 13 residues. This CDR3 is CASSWGGSYEQYF. The DNA for the CDR3 is TGCGCCAGCAGCTGGGGGGGATCCTACGAGCAGTACTTC. The complete variable domain, with remaining parts taken from reference TRBV5-1 and TRBJ2-7, reads KAGVTQTPRYLIKTRGQQVTLSCSPISGHRSVSWYQQTPGQGLQFLFEYFSETQRNKGNFPGRFSGRQFSNSRSEMNVSTLELGDSALYLCASSWGGSYEQYFGPGTRLTVT.

The chain combines TRBV5-1 with TRBJ2-7; possible D gene TRBD2, 6 bases. Germline V gives CDR1 SGHRS, CDR2 YFSETQ. Trimming left V 1 base short and J 5 bases short, with 13 bases between. The CDR3 length is 14 residues. As DNA, the CDR3 is TGCGCCAGCAGCTTGTGGGGAGGTGGCAACGAGCAGTACTTC. It translates to CASSLWGGGNEQYF.

This rearrangement joins TRBV6-6 to TRBJ2-7, with a weak D call TRBD2 (5 bases). Germline assignment: CDR1 MNHNY and CDR2 SVGAGI (reference sequence). CDR3 length: 13 residues. V shed 11 bases and J shed 1 base, with 15 bases lying between them. The DNA for the CDR3 is TGTGCCGCCCGCCGGGGAACGTCCTACGAGCAGTACTTC. It yields the protein CAARRGTSYEQYF.

This clone counts as medium-sized (0.01 to 0.1%). The chain recombines TRBV2 with TRBJ2-1; D not certain. Germline values: CDR1 SNHLY, CDR2 FYNNEI. The CDR3 totals 14 residues. V lost 2 bases to trimming and J lost 0 bases, with 5 bases between them. The CDR3 loop is CASSEMSSYNEQFF. The CDR3 nucleotides are TGTGCCAGCAGTGAAATGAGCTCCTACAATGAGCAGTTCTTC. Full variable domain (rest looked up from reference TRBV2 and TRBJ2-1): EPEVTQTPSHQVTQMGQEVILRCVPISNHLYFYWYRQILGQKVEFLVSFYNNEISEKSEIFDDQFSVERPDGSNFTLKIRSTKLEDSAMYFCASSEMSSYNEQFFGPGTRLTVL.

V gene TRBV15 combines with J gene TRBJ2-1; 8 bases match TRBD1. Germline lookup yields CDR1 LNHNV and CDR2 YYDKDF (reference sequence). V trimming: 1 base; J trimming: 8 bases; junction bases outside the gene matches: 10. The CDR3 length is 16 residues. For the CDR3, the DNA is TGTGCCACCAGCAGAGTTGGATTCAGGGGGCCGCATGAGCAGTTCTTC. This sequence encodes CATSRVGFRGPHEQFF.